One sample yielded the 9 T cell receptor beta chains listed below, sequenced in a study of glioma-infiltrating T cells after dendritic cell vaccination. The time point is: after dendritic cell vaccination, including at tumor progression/relapse. Libraries were prepared by immunoSEQ multiplex PCR; TCRdb keeps only in-frame clonotypes and omits some of them. The table shows tens of thousands of clones, with around 83% occurring only once. The sample consisted of blood, taken after dendritic cell vaccination. Receptors were obtained from a human donor with glioblastoma.

This chain joins TRBV30 and TRBJ1-6, with TRBD1 identical over 8 bases. The CDR3 is 14 amino acids. CDR1 is GTSNPN, CDR2 SVGIG, per germline (reference sequence). Germline trimming cut 8 bases from V and 9 bases from J; bases unmatched to any gene: 12. Written as DNA, the CDR3 is TGTGCCGCCGGACCCGGGACAGGAGCTTCACCCCTCCACTTT. This gives the protein CAAGPGTGASPLHF.

This sequence joins TRBV28 and TRBJ2-7, with 7 bases aligning to TRBD2. CDR1 and CDR2 from the germline V gene are MDHEN and SYDVKM. The CDR3 totals 15 residues. The V gene end was trimmed by 4 bases and the J gene end by 5 bases; junction bases not matched to a gene: 11. CDR3 protein: CASSSGGGFNHEQYF. Here the CDR3 DNA reads TGTGCCAGCAGTTCCGGCGGGGGATTTAACCACGAGCAGTACTTC.

The chain has TRBV7-8 and TRBJ2-5; tentatively, D is TRBD2 (5 bases). The germline V and J ends were trimmed by 1 base and 2 bases, with 8 bases remaining between them. CDR1 is SGHVS, CDR2 FQNEAQ, per germline. This CDR3 has 14 amino acids. For the CDR3, the DNA is TGTGCCAGCAGCTTAGGTTCGGGGCAAGAGACCCAGTACTTC. This gives the protein CASSLGSGQETQYF. Full variable domain (outside the CDR3, taken from reference TRBV7-8 and TRBJ2-5): GAGVSQSPRYKVAKRGQDVALRCDPISGHVSLFWYQQALGQGPEFLTYFQNEAQLDKSGLPSDRFFAERPEGSVSTLKIQRTQQEDSAVYLCASSLGSGQETQYFGPGTRLLVL.

The genes are TRBV9 and TRBJ2-7; 8 positions agree with TRBD1. CDR1 and CDR2 (germline): SGDLS, YYNGEE. The V gene end was trimmed by 1 base and the J gene end by 5 bases; junction bases not matched to a gene: 8. The CDR3 totals 15 residues. CDR3 loop: CASSVLTGENNEQYF. The CDR3 DNA follows: TGTGCCAGCAGCGTACTGACAGGGGAAAATAACGAGCAGTACTTC.

This clone has only a few counts. The chain couples TRBV7-6 to TRBJ1-4, with a tentative D call TRBD1 (5 bases). The length of the CDR3 is 16 residues. Germline lookup yields CDR1 SGHVS and CDR2 FNYEAQ. V was trimmed by 1 base and J by 4 bases, leaving 13 bases between them. The CDR3 here is CASSLGLWGDNEKLFF. The CDR3 DNA reads TGTGCCAGCAGCTTAGGTCTATGGGGGGATAATGAAAAACTGTTTTTT.

For this clone: This specimen includes other DNA sequences encoding the same CDR3. This rearrangement joins TRBV5-1 to TRBJ1-1; 8 positions agree with TRBD1. Germline trimming cut 5 bases from V and 2 bases from J; bases unmatched to any gene: 5. The germline V gene encodes CDR1 SGHRS and CDR2 YFSETQ. This CDR3 contains 14 residues. In DNA, the CDR3 is TGCGCCAGCAGTTCCGGGACAGGTAACACTGAAGCTTTCTTT. It translates to CASSSGTGNTEAFF. The whole variable domain, remainder taken from reference TRBV5-1 and TRBJ1-1, is KAGVTQTPRYLIKTRGQQVTLSCSPISGHRSVSWYQQTPGQGLQFLFEYFSETQRNKGNFPGRFSGRQFSNSRSEMNVSTLELGDSALYLCASSSGTGNTEAFFGQGTRLTVV.

The V gene is TRBV27, the J gene TRBJ2-2; TRBD2 might be the D (6 bases). CDR1 MNHEY and CDR2 SMNVEV come from the germline V gene (reference sequence). Trimming removed 7 bases at V and 5 bases at J, with 8 bases between. The CDR3 has 12 residues. CDR3 loop: CASKRGTGELFF. In nucleotides, the CDR3 is TGTGCCAGCAAACGGGGGACCGGGGAGCTGTTTTTT.

This clone occurred once. This chain links TRBV11-2 with TRBJ2-7, with unresolved D. The CDR3 loop spans 13 amino acids. Per the germline V gene, CDR1 is SGHAT and CDR2 is FQNNGV. V was cut by 0 bases and J by 5 bases, with 8 bases left in between. CDR3 region: CASSLDPRDEQYF. In DNA, the CDR3 is TGTGCCAGCAGCTTAGATCCCCGGGACGAGCAGTACTTC.

This rearrangement joins TRBV10-3 to TRBJ1-1; D uncertain. From germline, CDR1 is ENHRY and CDR2 SYGVKD. Trimming removed 6 bases from V and 1 base from J, with 15 bases in between. There are 15 residues in the CDR3. CDR3 in DNA: TGTGCCATCAGCGTTAGCGGAGAGAAGAACACTGAAGCTTTCTTT. Its protein product is CAISVSGEKNTEAFF.